The 5 T cell receptor beta chains below all came from one sample that was sequenced in a study of regulatory T cells in long-lasting Graves disease. Time point given: persistent/refractory GD, antithyroid drugs over 5 years with positive TRAb. RNA isolated from PBMCs was used to make the TCR library. Library construction for TCR beta used iRepertoire HTBI primers and Arm-PCR of CDR3 regions. TCRdb processed the multiplex PCR reads anew with MiXCR; each CDR3 protein has one entry. The sample holds some 430,000 distinct CDR3 sequences, under 25% seen once. The sample here was peripheral blood mononuclear cells (PBMCs), taken when the disease was refractory, from a patient treated with antithyroid drugs. Receptors originate from a female donor with Graves disease.

This clonotype was seen many times. The genes are TRBV3-1 and TRBJ1-1; 9 bases map to TRBD1. The CDR3 length is 14 residues. Germline CDR1 reads LGHDT; CDR2 reads YNNKEL (reference sequence). V lost 3 bases to trimming and J lost 5 bases; unmatched junction nucleotides: 4. The CDR3 region has the DNA TGTGCCAGCAGCCAGTTGACAGGGGGAACTGAAGCTTTCTTT. Encoded protein: CASSQLTGGTEAFF.

V is TRBV6-1 and J is TRBJ1-5, with unresolved D. The CDR3 sequence is 12 residues long. CDR1 MNHNS and CDR2 SASEGT come from the germline V gene. V was trimmed by 5 bases and J by 8 bases, leaving 10 bases between them. This CDR3 reads CASSPHGEPQHF. The CDR3 nucleotides read TGTGCCAGCAGTCCCCACGGGGAGCCCCAGCATTTT.

In its sample, this clonotype was seen many times. The chain employs TRBV28 and TRBJ1-4, with D perhaps matching TRBD1 (5 bases). V was trimmed by 8 bases and J by 8 bases, leaving 18 bases between them. From germline, CDR1 is MDHEN and CDR2 SYDVKM. The CDR3 sequence is 14 residues long. The CDR3 region has the DNA TGTGCCAGCGAATCCCCAGGGAGTCGGGAAAAACTGTTTTTT. Translated: CASESPGSREKLFF.

The CDR3 nucleotides are TGTGCCAGCAGCTTCCAGGGGGAAACGTACGAGCAGTACTTC. It specifies CASSFQGETYEQYF. This sequence joins TRBV7-9 and TRBJ2-7; 7 nucleotides align to TRBD1. CDR1 and CDR2 from the germline V gene are SEHNR and FQNEAQ (reference sequence). With 3 bases clipped from V and 4 bases from J, the junction kept 6 bases outside the gene matches. The CDR3 runs 14 residues.

This clonotype has only a few counts. The V call is TRBV7-2, the J call TRBJ2-7; 9 nucleotides line up with TRBD2. The trim removed 2 bases at V and 4 bases at J, leaving 12 bases unmatched. Per the germline V gene, CDR1 is SGHTA and CDR2 is FQGNSA. The CDR3 is 17 amino acids. As DNA, the CDR3 is TGTGCCAGCAGCTTACGAAGCGGGGGGAGAGGACGATACGAGCAGTACTTC. Protein sequence: CASSLRSGGRGRYEQYF.